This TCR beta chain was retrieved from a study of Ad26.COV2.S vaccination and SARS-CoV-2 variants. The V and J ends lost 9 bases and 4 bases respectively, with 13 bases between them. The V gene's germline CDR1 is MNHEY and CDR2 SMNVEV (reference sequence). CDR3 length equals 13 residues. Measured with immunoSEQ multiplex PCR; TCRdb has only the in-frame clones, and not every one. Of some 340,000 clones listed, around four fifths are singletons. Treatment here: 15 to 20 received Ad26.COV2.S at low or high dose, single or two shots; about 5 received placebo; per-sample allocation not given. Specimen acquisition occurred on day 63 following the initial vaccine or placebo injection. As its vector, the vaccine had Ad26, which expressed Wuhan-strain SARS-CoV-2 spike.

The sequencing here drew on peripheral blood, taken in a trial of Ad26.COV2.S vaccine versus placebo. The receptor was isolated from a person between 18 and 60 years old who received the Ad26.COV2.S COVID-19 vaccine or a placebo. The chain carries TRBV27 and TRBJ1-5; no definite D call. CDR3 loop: CASRRGANQPQHF. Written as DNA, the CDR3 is TGTGCCAGTCGACGGGGAGCGAATCAGCCCCAGCATTTT.